This TCR beta chain was sequenced during a study of CDR3 diversity in severe acne. MiXCR, run by TCRdb on the PCR reads, gives a single entry per CDR3 protein. Of more than 70,000 distinct CDR3 sequences listed, about half are singletons. This CDR3 comprises 16 residues. Germline V lookup: CDR1 MGHRA, CDR2 YSYEKL. Germline trimming cut 4 bases from V and 6 bases from J; bases unmatched to any gene: 15. V usage is TRBV4-1 and J usage is TRBJ2-7, with 7 bases aligning to TRBD1. Sequencing input: blood. This clonotype was obtained from a male donor in good health, serving as a control. DNA of the CDR3: TGCGCCAGCAGCCTAGACAGACTGAACAGGGGTGGCGAGCAGTACTTC. Amino acid sequence: CASSLDRLNRGGEQYF.